Sequencing of this T cell receptor (beta chain) was carried out in a study of cytomegalovirus exposure and HLA in healthy donors. Findings and caveats of the study: Presence/absence results assume similar sequencing depth per donor, which may not hold. Reports indicate that TCR beta sequences accurately predicted the HLA-A and HLA-B alleles of most subjects. Diagnosis of cytomegalovirus status made by the classifier reportedly showed high specificity and sensitivity.

The PCR used 60 Vbeta and 13 Jbeta primers. The table came from immunoSEQ multiplex PCR; TCRdb's copy has only in-frame clones and leaves some out. Here the sample spans more than 90,000 clones, roughly 72% being singletons. The germline gives CDR1 KGHSH, CDR2 LQKENI. This CDR3 spans 15 amino acids. V lost 6 bases, J lost 2 bases, and 14 bases lay in between. Concerning this clone itself: Its cognate antigen is unknown.

The specimen was PBMCs. The chain couples TRBV18 to TRBJ1-5; D gene uncertain. This TCR derives from a woman in her 50s in good health and CMV-seropositive. The DNA for the CDR3 is TGTGCCAGCTCGGTTCAAAACGCGGGCAATCAGCCCCAGCATTTT. As protein: CASSVQNAGNQPQHF.